This T cell receptor (beta chain) is drawn from a study of T cells after yellow fever vaccination. Broader study findings: Abundant contaminating clonotypes from the bulk population could appear in FACS-sorted repertoires. Faster peaking, at day 5 versus 15, marked a secondary response that was weaker.

Comments on this clonotype: Its antigen remains unidentified.

Using its own MiXCR run on the 5' RACE reads, TCRdb lists one record per CDR3 protein. The data hold some 560,000 distinct CDR3 sequences, with roughly 19% observed a single time. Germline assignment: CDR1 SGHNT and CDR2 YENEEA. With 3 bases removed from V and 9 bases from J, the gap between germline ends came to 12 bases. CDR3 length: 13 amino acids. The genes are TRBV11-3 and TRBJ2-4; D gene ambiguous. Sequenced here: PBMCs, sampled 15 days after the yellow fever booster vaccination. The sequence came from a young man who received the YFV17D yellow fever vaccine. The CDR3 region is CASSLYPQGIQYF. The CDR3 coding sequence is TGTGCCAGCAGCTTGTACCCGCAAGGCATTCAGTACTTC.